This T cell receptor (beta chain) comes out of a study of T cells after posttransplantation cyclophosphamide. Study-level findings and limits: Tissue-infiltrating T cells from skin or gut overlapped little with blood T cells. Donor-recipient repertoire similarity was low at 1-2 months, rising over year one. Recipient CMV seropositivity and CMV reactivation strongly tracked TRB clonality.

This clone was observed at least ten times. Its antigen is unknown. The length of the CDR3 is 14 residues. Germline V lookup: CDR1 SGDLS, CDR2 YYNGEE. The ends were cut back, 4 bases at V and 1 base at J, with 11 bases in the middle. Measured with immunoSEQ multiplex PCR; TCRdb has only the in-frame clones, and not every one. This sample shows tens of thousands of clones and no singletons; less than 2.5% rests with the ten largest. The TCR originated in a man in his forties in good health, CMV-negative, and a related stem cell transplant donor. The sample comprised PBMCs. The rearrangement links TRBV9 to TRBJ1-1; a weak D match, TRBD1 (6 bases). The CDR3 DNA reads as TGTGCCAGCAGCCAGAGGGGGGGGAACACTGAAGCTTTCTTT. Its protein product is CASSQRGGNTEAFF. Using reference TRBV9 and TRBJ1-1 for the parts outside the CDR3, the full variable domain is DSGVTQTPKHLITATGQRVTLRCSPRSGDLSVYWYQQSLDQGLQFLIQYYNGEERAKGNILERFSAQQFPDLHSELNLSSLELGDSALYFCASSQRGGNTEAFFGQGTRLTVV.